Ten or more counts support the clone carrying this TCR beta chain. A second PCR, run for roughly 7 to 11 cycles, used a sample-barcoded 5' primer plus a J-beta primer mix. TCRdb reprocessed the 5' RACE reads via MiXCR and lists one record per CDR3 protein. The data contain about 590,000 distinct CDR3 sequences, approximately 30% of them seen just once; the ten biggest clones take up 15% to 18%. Trimming removed 1 base from V and 9 bases from J; junction bases left unmatched: 4. The CDR3 totals 15 residues. From germline, CDR1 is SGHTA and CDR2 FQGNSA. This record comes from a study of blood T cells in healthy people across ages.

This TCR was recovered from a woman aged 80 or over in good health. This chain joins TRBV7-2 and TRBJ2-1; 12 positions match TRBD2. The specimen was blood. The CDR3 DNA reads TGTGCCAGCAGCTTAGGACTAGCGGGGGCCTCTGAGCAGTTCTTC. Translated: CASSLGLAGASEQFF.